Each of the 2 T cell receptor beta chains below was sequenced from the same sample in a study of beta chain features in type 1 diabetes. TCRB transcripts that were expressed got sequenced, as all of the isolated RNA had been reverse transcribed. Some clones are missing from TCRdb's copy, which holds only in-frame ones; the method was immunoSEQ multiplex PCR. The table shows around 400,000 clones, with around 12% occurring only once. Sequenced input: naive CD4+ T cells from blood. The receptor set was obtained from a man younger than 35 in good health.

CDR3 bases: TGTGCCAGCTCACCCTCGGGTAACACTGAAGCTTTCTTT. As protein: CASSPSGNTEAFF. The rearrangement links TRBV18 to TRBJ1-1; D gene uncertain. The V end lost 3 bases, the J end lost 2 bases, and 7 bases lay between the germline ends. In germline, CDR1 is KGHSH, CDR2 LQKENI. This CDR3 region has 13 residues.

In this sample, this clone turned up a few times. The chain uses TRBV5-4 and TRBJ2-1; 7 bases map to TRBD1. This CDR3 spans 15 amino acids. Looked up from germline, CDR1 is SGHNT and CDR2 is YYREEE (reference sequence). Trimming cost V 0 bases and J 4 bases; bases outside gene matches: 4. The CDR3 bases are TGTGCCAGCAGCTTGGGAGGGGGCAATTACAATGAGCAGTTCTTC. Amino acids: CASSLGGGNYNEQFF.